Following are 32 T cell receptor beta chains from one sample sequenced in a study of blood T cell repertoires in COVID-19. Libraries were prepared by immunoSEQ multiplex PCR; TCRdb keeps only in-frame clonotypes and omits some of them. The sample gives 60,000 to 75,000 clones, 80% to 90% of which show up once; 12% is in the top ten. Material for sequencing was peripheral blood. The receptor source for this set is a human donor in a cohort sampled during active COVID-19.

J is TRBJ1-1 and V is TRBV18; 7 positions match TRBD1. The junction had 12 bases not matched to a gene; V was cut back by 3 bases and J by 2 bases. Germline V gives CDR1 KGHSH, CDR2 LQKENI. The CDR3 has 17 amino acids. CDR3 protein: CASSPGVQGIFNTEAFF. The CDR3 DNA reads as TGTGCCAGCTCACCGGGGGTACAGGGGATATTTAACACTGAAGCTTTCTTT.

The chain employs TRBV6-5 and TRBJ2-2; 8 bases align to TRBD1. Germline CDR1 reads MNHEY; CDR2 reads SVGAGI. CDR3 length: 15 residues. With 4 bases clipped from V and 1 base from J, the junction kept 2 bases outside the gene matches. The CDR3 protein is CASSLGTGNTGELFF. Written as DNA, the CDR3 is TGTGCCAGCAGTTTAGGGACAGGGAACACCGGGGAGCTGTTTTTT.

The V gene is TRBV4-1, the J gene TRBJ1-2, with 7 bases fitting TRBD1. CDR1 and CDR2 (germline): MGHRA, YSYEKL. CDR3 length: 15 amino acids. J gave up 8 bases and V 0 bases, and 9 bases lay outside the gene matches. CDR3 nucleotides: TGCGCCAGCAGCCAAGAGGGACAGAGCCTTTTCGGCTACACCTTC. This codes for CASSQEGQSLFGYTF.

This clone was recorded once. The CDR3 DNA sequence: TGTGCCCCCAGGGGGCGCGTTCAAGAGACCCAGTACTTC. Translating it yields CAPRGRVQETQYF. V gene TRBV2 combines with J gene TRBJ2-5; 8 positions agree with TRBD1. Germline-derived CDR1 and CDR2 are SNHLY and FYNNEI. The length of the CDR3 is 13 residues. The V segment lost 11 bases and the J segment 2 bases; nucleotides outside the gene matches: 7.

The rearrangement uses TRBV19 and TRBJ1-2; 8 bases match TRBD1. With V trimmed by 4 bases and J by 7 bases, 8 bases remained unmatched. CDR3 length: 14 residues. The germline V gene has CDR1 LNHDA and CDR2 SQIVND (reference sequence). The chain's CDR3 is CASSSRTGPTGYTF. In DNA form, the CDR3 reads TGTGCCAGTAGTAGTCGGACAGGGCCCACTGGCTACACCTTC.

This clone occurred a few times. The chain couples TRBV6-6 to TRBJ1-1; possibly TRBD1 for D (5 bases). The V end was cut by 6 bases, the J end by 1 base, with 15 bases between. Per germline, CDR1 MNHNY and CDR2 SVGAGI (reference sequence). This CDR3 region has 15 residues. The CDR3 region has the DNA TGTGCCAGCAGCAACGGAGCCAGGGCGAACACTGAAGCTTTCTTT. Residues: CASSNGARANTEAFF.

The chain combines TRBV13 with TRBJ1-5; tentatively, D is TRBD1 (5 bases). With 2 bases removed from V and 3 bases from J, the gap between germline ends came to 14 bases. The CDR3 length is 16 residues. Germline V gene lookup returns CDR1 PRHDT and CDR2 FYEKMQ (reference sequence). The CDR3 DNA is TGTGCCAGCAGCTTATTTCACACGGGGGTCAATCAGCCCCAGCATTTT. Translating it yields CASSLFHTGVNQPQHF.

This sequence joins TRBV2 and TRBJ1-1; tentatively, D is TRBD1 (5 bases). The CDR3 loop spans 15 amino acids. The V end lost 6 bases, the J end lost 1 base, and 15 bases lay between the germline ends. Germline loops: CDR1 SNHLY, CDR2 FYNNEI. CDR3 amino acids: CASSAPFQGNTEAFF. The CDR3 nucleotides read TGTGCCAGCAGCGCGCCATTTCAGGGGAACACTGAAGCTTTCTTT.

This chain links TRBV5-6 with TRBJ2-2; 8 positions match TRBD1. CDR1 is SGHDT and CDR2 is YYEEEE in the germline V gene. The CDR3 totals 16 residues. V was pared by 2 bases and J by 3 bases, with 6 bases of the junction left unmatched. The CDR3 region is CASSFPTGGYTGELFF. The CDR3 DNA is TGTGCCAGCAGCTTCCCTACAGGGGGTTACACCGGGGAGCTGTTTTTT.

V gene TRBV7-2 combines with J gene TRBJ1-1; D is uncertain. Trimming removed 2 bases at V and 6 bases at J, with 10 bases between. CDR3 length: 13 amino acids. Per germline, CDR1 SGHTA and CDR2 FQGNSA. The CDR3 nucleotides are TGTGCCAGCAGCTTAATTAGCGGCGCTGAAGCTTTCTTT. This codes for CASSLISGAEAFF.

V is TRBV2 and J is TRBJ1-1; D not certain. The germline gives CDR1 SNHLY, CDR2 FYNNEI. This CDR3 spans 13 amino acids. Trimming took off 6 bases at V and 4 bases at J, with 12 bases between the two ends. Here the CDR3 reads CASSSHPGTEAFF. CDR3 bases: TGTGCCAGCAGCTCCCACCCGGGCACTGAAGCTTTCTTT.

The chain combines TRBV11-2 with TRBJ1-1, with D perhaps TRBD1 (6 bases). CDR3 size: 12 residues. Germline lookup yields CDR1 SGHAT and CDR2 FQNNGV. V was clipped by 3 bases and J by 7 bases, with 9 bases between them. The CDR3 loop is CASSLDSNEAFF. The CDR3 DNA follows: TGTGCCAGCAGCTTGGACAGCAATGAAGCTTTCTTT.

V is TRBV28 and J is TRBJ1-5, with D perhaps TRBD1 (6 bases). The CDR3 sequence is 14 residues long. V was trimmed by 2 bases and J by 5 bases, leaving 10 bases between them. The V gene's germline CDR1 is MDHEN and CDR2 SYDVKM. CDR3 sequence reads: CASSLPDRYQPQHF. The CDR3 nucleotides read TGTGCCAGCAGTTTACCGGACAGATATCAGCCCCAGCATTTT.

CDR3: CASSAQGPEAFF. The CDR3, as DNA: TGTGCCAGCAGCGCCCAGGGGCCTGAAGCTTTCTTT. The chain is built from TRBV9 and TRBJ1-1; maybe TRBD1 (6 bases). This CDR3 contains 12 residues. CDR1 and CDR2 from the germline V gene are SGDLS and YYNGEE. Between the trimmed V and J ends, which lost 3 bases and 6 bases, there was a span of 9 bases.

The V call is TRBV2, the J call TRBJ2-7, with 7 bases that match TRBD2. Germline CDR1 reads SNHLY; CDR2 reads FYNNEI. The CDR3 runs to 14 residues. Trimming cost V 2 bases and J 3 bases; bases outside gene matches: 4. The CDR3 coding sequence is TGTGCCAGCAGTGAACCCCGCGGGGGCTACGAGCAGTACTTC. Its protein is CASSEPRGGYEQYF.

The genes are TRBV6-2 or TRBV6-3 and TRBJ2-7, with 10 positions matching TRBD1. CDR3 length: 15 amino acids. Germline-derived CDR1 and CDR2 are MNHEY and SVGEGT. Germline trimming cut 2 bases from V and 6 bases from J; bases unmatched to any gene: 7. The CDR3 here is CASSYVGTGDAEQYF. CDR3 sequence (DNA): TGTGCCAGCAGTTACGTAGGGACAGGGGACGCCGAGCAGTACTTC.

The CDR3: CASSRAGAYEQYF. In DNA, the CDR3 is TGTGCCAGCAGCCGCGCGGGTGCCTACGAGCAGTACTTC. This sequence joins TRBV7-2 and TRBJ2-7; a possible D gene is TRBD2 (5 bases). The CDR3 loop spans 13 amino acids. Germline V gene sequence: CDR1 SGHTA, CDR2 FQGNSA. The V end was cut by 5 bases, the J end by 2 bases, with 10 bases between.

This chain connects TRBV19 to TRBJ1-1; D gene unclear. V lost 7 bases and J lost 7, with 10 bases in between. This CDR3 spans 11 amino acids. Per the germline V gene, CDR1 is LNHDA and CDR2 is SQIVND (reference sequence). The chain's CDR3 is CASIGGIEAFF. The CDR3 DNA sequence: TGTGCCAGTATAGGAGGTATTGAAGCTTTCTTT. Looking up the rest from reference TRBV19 and TRBJ1-1 gives the full variable domain: DGGITQSPKYLFRKEGQNVTLSCEQNLNHDAMYWYRQDPGQGLRLIYYSQIVNDFQKGDIAEGYSVSREKKESFPLTVTSAQKNPTAFYLCASIGGIEAFFGQGTRLTVV.

V usage is TRBV30 and J usage is TRBJ1-2, with D perhaps matching TRBD1 (5 bases). Germline CDR1 and CDR2: GTSNPN and SVGIG (reference sequence). This CDR3 has 14 amino acids. The V end was cut by 6 bases, the J end by 0 bases, with 14 bases between. CDR3 nucleotide sequence: TGTGCCTGCGTTACAGGTGGAGCTAACTATGGCTACACCTTC. Translating it yields CACVTGGANYGYTF.

This chain joins TRBV20-1 and TRBJ1-1; possibly TRBD1 for D (5 bases). Per the germline V gene, CDR1 is DFQATT and CDR2 is SNEGSKA (reference sequence). The CDR3 runs 11 residues. With 8 bases removed from V and 2 bases from J, the gap between germline ends came to 9 bases. CDR3 sequence: CSRGSNTEAFF. CDR3 bases: TGCAGTAGGGGTTCTAACACTGAAGCTTTCTTT.

The genes are TRBV5-4 and TRBJ2-1; 13 positions match TRBD2. The CDR3 has 19 amino acids. The germline gives CDR1 SGHNT, CDR2 YYREEE (reference sequence). The trim removed 1 base at V and 1 base at J, leaving 8 bases unmatched. CDR3 sequence reads: CASSLIVLAGGRSYNEQFF. CDR3 bases: TGTGCCAGCAGCTTGATCGTACTAGCGGGGGGGCGTTCCTACAATGAGCAGTTCTTC.

This clone came up once. This rearrangement joins TRBV5-1 to TRBJ1-4, with TRBD1 matching 7 bases. CDR1 is SGHRS, CDR2 YFSETQ, per germline. The CDR3 contains 16 residues. Trimming took 0 bases from V and 4 from J; bases not matched to a gene: 6. The CDR3 bases are TGCGCCAGCAGCTTGGTAGGACAGGTCTATAATGAAAAACTGTTTTTT. Encoded protein: CASSLVGQVYNEKLFF.

V usage is TRBV28 and J usage is TRBJ1-4; TRBD1 agrees at 11 bases. This CDR3 is built from 17 residues. V dropped 7 bases and J dropped 1; count of bases not matched to a gene: 8. Germline CDR1 is MDHEN and CDR2 is SYDVKM. This CDR3 reads CASTPWTGGQTNEKLFF. In nucleotides, the CDR3 is TGTGCCAGCACACCATGGACAGGGGGCCAAACTAATGAAAAACTGTTTTTT. Based on the CDR3 plus reference TRBV28 and TRBJ1-4, the full variable domain is DVKVTQSSRYLVKRTGEKVFLECVQDMDHENMFWYRQDPGLGLRLIYFSYDVKMKEKGDIPEGYSVSREKKERFSLILESASTNQTSMYLCASTPWTGGQTNEKLFFGSGTQLSVL.

The chain carries TRBV7-3 and TRBJ2-5; tentative D call: TRBD2 (6 bases). Trimming pared 5 bases from V and 5 bases from J, leaving 21 bases between. This CDR3 has 16 residues. Germline V gene lookup returns CDR1 SGHTA and CDR2 FQGTGA. The CDR3 DNA reads as TGTGCCAGCAGCGCAGCCGGGACTCGAGCTTCGGAGACCCAGTACTTC. Translation gives CASSAAGTRASETQYF.

The gene calls are TRBV7-9 and TRBJ2-3, with 7 nucleotides matching TRBD2. CDR1 is SEHNR, CDR2 FQNEAQ, per germline (reference sequence). The CDR3 spans 14 residues. V lost 5 bases, J lost 6 bases, and 8 bases stayed unmatched. CDR3 sequence: CASSPSTSADTQYF. The CDR3 nucleotides read TGTGCCAGCAGCCCTTCTACTAGCGCCGATACGCAGTATTTT.

This sequence joins TRBV11-2 and TRBJ1-1; TRBD1 aligns across 9 bases. The CDR3 is made up of 15 amino acids. CDR1 and CDR2 (germline): SGHAT, FQNNGV. The junction had 9 bases not matched to a gene; V was cut back by 5 bases and J by 5 bases. The DNA for the CDR3 is TGTGCCAGCAGCCCGGGACAGGGCGGAAGTACTGAAGCTTTCTTT. Its protein product is CASSPGQGGSTEAFF.

In DNA form, the CDR3 reads TGCGCCAGCAGCCAAGGCCCGACAGGGAGAGGCGATGGCTACACCTTC. Residues: CASSQGPTGRGDGYTF. V gene TRBV4-1 combines with J gene TRBJ1-2, with TRBD1 matching 7 bases. The V and J ends lost 1 base and 6 bases, in that order; junction bases with no gene match: 11. The CDR3 is made up of 16 amino acids. Per germline, CDR1 MGHRA and CDR2 YSYEKL.

This clone was found a few times. The rearrangement joins TRBV2 to TRBJ2-7; TRBD1 matches 7 bases. CDR3 length: 15 residues. Germline V lookup: CDR1 SNHLY, CDR2 FYNNEI. The V and J ends lost 8 bases and 4 bases, in that order; junction bases with no gene match: 14. The CDR3 sequence: CASGWGTANEYEQYF. In DNA, the CDR3 is TGTGCCAGCGGCTGGGGGACAGCTAACGAATACGAGCAGTACTTC. Full variable domain (remainder filled in from reference TRBV2 and TRBJ2-7): EPEVTQTPSHQVTQMGQEVILRCVPISNHLYFYWYRQILGQKVEFLVSFYNNEISEKSEIFDDQFSVERPDGSNFTLKIRSTKLEDSAMYFCASGWGTANEYEQYFGPGTRLTVT.

This chain connects TRBV15 to TRBJ2-2, with 8 bases fitting TRBD2. J gave up 1 base and V 4 bases, and 8 bases lay outside the gene matches. CDR1 and CDR2 (germline): LNHNV, YYDKDF (reference sequence). The CDR3 contains 17 residues. The CDR3: CATSTLAEGQNTGELFF. CDR3 nucleotide sequence: TGTGCCACCAGCACACTAGCGGAGGGCCAGAACACCGGGGAGCTGTTTTTT.

The gene calls are TRBV9 and TRBJ1-2; 7 bases fit TRBD1. Germline V gene lookup returns CDR1 SGDLS and CDR2 YYNGEE. V was pared by 3 bases and J by 0 bases, with 5 bases of the junction left unmatched. CDR3 length: 15 residues. The DNA of the CDR3 is TGTGCCAGCAGCGCTCAACAGGGGACTAACTATGGCTACACCTTC. This codes for CASSAQQGTNYGYTF.

The CDR3 spells CASSFSENTEAFF. The CDR3 DNA is TGTGCCAGCTCCTTCTCAGAGAACACTGAAGCTTTCTTT. The chain is built from TRBV18 and TRBJ1-1, with no clear D. Trimming shortened V by 6 bases and J by 1 base, and 9 bases separated the two germline ends. This CDR3 has 13 residues. Germline V gives CDR1 KGHSH, CDR2 LQKENI.

This clone was detected a few times. The chain recombines TRBV5-3 with TRBJ2-2; TRBD2 matches 12 bases. TRBV5-3 is classed as an ORF, of uncertain function. Trimming took 5 bases from V and 5 from J; bases not matched to a gene: 10. The length of the CDR3 is 17 residues. Here the CDR3 reads CARRFEPSGRVTGELFF. CDR3 in DNA: TGTGCCAGAAGATTTGAACCTAGCGGGAGGGTAACCGGGGAGCTGTTTTTT.